What follows are 26 T cell receptor beta chains derived from one specimen sequenced in a study of blood T cell repertoires in COVID-19 (dated by TCRdb to 2020 to 2021). Library creation used the immunoSEQ multiplex PCR assay. TCRdb obtained this table from immuneACCESS and retained in-frame rearrangements with V and J assigned. These tables miss some clones; where compared with another copy, unresolved V genes account for less than half of the shortfall, and the remainder is unexplained. The sample profile shows fewer than 150,000 clones; 75% to 90% of them were found once. The ten largest account for over 15% of the sample. The source material was PBMCs or T cells enriched from blood (not recorded which). Receptor source: a man between 25 and 39 years old who had recovered from COVID-19.

The chain links TRBV7-9 to TRBJ1-1; the D is unclear. Germline loops: CDR1 SEHNR, CDR2 FQNEAQ (reference sequence). The ends were cut back, 5 bases at V and 10 bases at J, with 17 bases in the middle. The CDR3 spans 13 residues. The CDR3 nucleotides read TGTGCCAGCAGCCCGCCTTGGGGAGGGATAGCTTTCTTT. Encoded protein: CASSPPWGGIAFF.

The chain links TRBV28 to TRBJ2-2, with D tentatively TRBD2 (5 bases). With 6 bases removed from V and 3 bases from J, the gap between germline ends came to 5 bases. CDR3 length equals 12 residues. The V gene's germline CDR1 is MDHEN and CDR2 SYDVKM. The CDR3 DNA reads as TGTGCCAGCAGACTAGACACCGGGGAGCTGTTTTTT. Translation: CASRLDTGELFF.

The chain has TRBV14 and TRBJ1-1, with D perhaps matching TRBD1 (6 bases). The CDR3 length is 15 residues. Germline V gene data show CDR1 as SGHDN and CDR2 as FVKESK. The V gene lost 4 bases and the J gene lost 4 bases, with 16 bases spanning the gap. This chain's CDR3 is CASSLGGGFGTEAFF. Written as DNA, the CDR3 is TGTGCCAGCAGCCTAGGGGGGGGATTCGGCACTGAAGCTTTCTTT.

The V gene is TRBV5-1, the J gene TRBJ2-3; D might be TRBD2 (6 bases). The CDR3 extends over 15 amino acids. From germline, CDR1 is SGHRS and CDR2 YFSETQ. Trimming cost V 4 bases and J 8 bases, with 20 bases left between them. CDR3 DNA: TGCGCCAGCAGCCCCTCCGGTGAGGTGCGGGGTACGCAGTATTTT. It specifies CASSPSGEVRGTQYF.

This clone was counted between two and nine times. The V and J genes are TRBV4-1 and TRBJ1-1; 12 positions agree with TRBD1. Germline V gene sequence: CDR1 MGHRA, CDR2 YSYEKL. The CDR3 is made up of 15 amino acids. Trimming took 4 bases from V and 5 from J; bases not matched to a gene: 5. Written as DNA, the CDR3 is TGCGCCAGCAGCCGGGGACAGGGGGCGGCAACTGAAGCTTTCTTT. Protein product: CASSRGQGAATEAFF.

This clone was counted a few times. This chain uses TRBV5-1 with TRBJ2-7; 8 bases are shared with TRBD1. Germline V lookup: CDR1 SGHRS, CDR2 YFSETQ. The CDR3 length is 13 residues. V shed 0 bases and J 10 bases; nucleotides not matched to a gene: 6. The chain's CDR3 is CASSLGRGPLQYF. The CDR3 nucleotides read TGCGCCAGCAGCTTGGGCAGGGGGCCCCTCCAGTACTTC.

J is TRBJ2-6 and V is TRBV5-6; TRBD2 is a possible D gene (6 bases). Between the trimmed V and J ends, which lost 0 bases and 4 bases, there was a span of 8 bases. The germline CDR1 and CDR2 sequences are SGHDT and YYEEEE. The CDR3 totals 15 residues. In nucleotides, the CDR3 is TGTGCCAGCAGCTTGGGGAGGGCAGGGGCCAACGTCCTGACTTTC. Residues: CASSLGRAGANVLTF.

CDR3 loop: CASTTQGWGNQPQHF. The CDR3 DNA follows: TGTGCCAGTACTACACAGGGTTGGGGCAATCAGCCCCAGCATTTT. The chain couples TRBV19 to TRBJ1-5, with a weak D call TRBD1 (6 bases). This CDR3 contains 15 residues. In germline, CDR1 is LNHDA, CDR2 SQIVND (reference sequence). V gave up 7 bases and J gave up 2 bases, with 15 bases separating them.

With respect to this clone: In the same sample, other DNA sequences code for this CDR3. The CDR3 loop is CASSLAADTQYF. Written as DNA, the CDR3 is TGCGCCAGCAGCTTGGCCGCAGATACGCAGTATTTT. The V and J genes are TRBV5-1 and TRBJ2-3; no clear D. From germline, CDR1 is SGHRS and CDR2 YFSETQ. This CDR3 comprises 12 residues. V was trimmed by 0 bases and J by 4 bases, leaving 3 bases between them.

The V and J genes are TRBV4-1 and TRBJ2-5, with 9 positions matching TRBD2. The CDR3 length is 18 residues. V was clipped by 1 base and J by 4 bases; unmatched bases: 13. Germline V lookup: CDR1 MGHRA, CDR2 YSYEKL. Written as DNA, the CDR3 is TGCGCCAGCAGCCAAGTCGGAGGGGCGGGGGGGCTGCGAGAGACCCAGTACTTC. Translating it yields CASSQVGGAGGLRETQYF.

The chain uses TRBV5-6 and TRBJ2-2; TRBD2 agrees at 11 bases. The CDR3 contains 16 residues. Per the germline V gene, CDR1 is SGHDT and CDR2 is YYEEEE. V lost 3 bases and J lost 8; bases outside the gene matches: 9. The CDR3 DNA reads TGTGCCAGCAGCTATGGGACTAGCGGCCTACTAGGGGAGCTGTTTTTT. Translation: CASSYGTSGLLGELFF.

V usage is TRBV2 and J usage is TRBJ2-3; D may be TRBD2 (6 bases). Trimming stripped 6 bases from V and 0 bases from J, with 10 bases between. The CDR3 length is 14 residues. From germline, CDR1 is SNHLY and CDR2 FYNNEI. The CDR3: CASRGGPSTDTQYF. As DNA, the CDR3 is TGTGCCAGCAGGGGGGGTCCTAGCACAGATACGCAGTATTTT.

The chain is built from TRBV6-5 and TRBJ2-6, with unresolved D. The CDR3 is made up of 15 amino acids. With 4 bases removed from V and 3 bases from J, the gap between germline ends came to 10 bases. CDR1 is MNHEY and CDR2 is SVGAGI in the germline V gene. The CDR3 region is CASSSPAYGANVLTF. CDR3 coding DNA: TGTGCCAGCAGTTCTCCCGCGTATGGGGCCAACGTCCTGACTTTC.

This chain uses TRBV10-3 with TRBJ2-1; 10 bases are a match to TRBD1. Germline lookup yields CDR1 ENHRY and CDR2 SYGVKD. The V segment lost 4 bases and the J segment 0 bases; nucleotides outside the gene matches: 0. CDR3 size: 15 residues. CDR3 protein: CAISGQGASYNEQFF. The CDR3 coding sequence is TGTGCCATCAGTGGACAGGGGGCCTCCTACAATGAGCAGTTCTTC.

This chain connects TRBV11-2 to TRBJ2-7; 7 bases fit TRBD2. V shed 3 bases, J shed 6 bases, and the junction held 5 bases outside the gene matches. In germline, CDR1 is SGHAT, CDR2 FQNNGV. This CDR3 has 13 residues. The CDR3 sequence is CASSLAGVIEQYV. The DNA for the CDR3 is TGTGCCAGCAGCTTGGCGGGGGTAATCGAGCAGTACGTC.

This rearrangement joins TRBV5-1 to TRBJ2-5, with 15 bases lining up with TRBD2. The CDR3 spans 17 residues. Looked up from germline, CDR1 is SGHRS and CDR2 is YFSETQ. Germline trimming cut 3 bases from V and 2 bases from J; bases unmatched to any gene: 5. This chain's CDR3 is CASSWGTSGGTQETQYF. The CDR3 DNA reads as TGCGCCAGCAGCTGGGGGACTAGCGGGGGGACACAAGAGACCCAGTACTTC. Combining the CDR3 with reference TRBV5-1 and TRBJ2-5 gives the whole variable domain KAGVTQTPRYLIKTRGQQVTLSCSPISGHRSVSWYQQTPGQGLQFLFEYFSETQRNKGNFPGRFSGRQFSNSRSEMNVSTLELGDSALYLCASSWGTSGGTQETQYFGPGTRLLVL.

The V call is TRBV3-1 (or the pseudogene TRBV3-2), the J call TRBJ2-5; 7 bases agree with TRBD2. V lost 0 bases and J lost 4; bases outside the gene matches: 2. CDR3 length: 14 residues. Germline-derived CDR1 and CDR2 are LGHDT and YNNKEL (reference sequence). The CDR3 DNA reads as TGTGCCAGCAGCCAAGATTCGGGGGGAGAGACCCAGTACTTC. Amino acids: CASSQDSGGETQYF.

The chain recombines TRBV7-7 with TRBJ2-5, with 15 bases that match TRBD2. V lost 5 bases and J lost 5; bases outside the gene matches: 9. This CDR3 spans 17 amino acids. CDR1 and CDR2 from the germline V gene are SSHAT and FNYEAQ (reference sequence). DNA of the CDR3: TGTGCCAGCAGCCCCGGACTAGCGGGAGGGCCGTGGGAGACCCAGTACTTC. Amino acids: CASSPGLAGGPWETQYF.

The chain has TRBV29-1 and TRBJ2-1, with TRBD2 identical over 8 bases. V was clipped by 3 bases and J by 4 bases; unmatched bases: 8. Per the germline V gene, CDR1 is SQVTM and CDR2 is ANQGSEA. CDR3 length: 15 amino acids. CDR3: CSVDTASGPYNEQFF. DNA for the CDR3: TGCAGCGTTGATACGGCTAGCGGGCCTTACAATGAGCAGTTCTTC.

The rearrangement joins TRBV5-1 to TRBJ1-4; D uncertain. Germline-derived CDR1 and CDR2 are SGHRS and YFSETQ. V lost 0 bases to trimming and J lost 5 bases, with 8 bases between them. This CDR3 spans 14 amino acids. CDR3 in DNA: TGCGCCAGCAGCTTGGATCCGCGGAATGAAAAACTGTTTTTT. This codes for CASSLDPRNEKLFF.

This clone appeared once. The rearrangement uses TRBV7-9 and TRBJ2-7; possible D gene TRBD2, 6 bases. The CDR3 is 12 residues long. From germline, CDR1 is SEHNR and CDR2 FQNEAQ (reference sequence). V lost 5 bases and J 4 bases, leaving 9 bases between the germline ends. The CDR3 DNA is TGTGCCAGCAGCCCGGGGGATTACGAGCAGTACTTC. It translates to CASSPGDYEQYF.

The rearrangement uses TRBV7-3 and TRBJ2-5, with 9 bases aligning to TRBD1. The V segment lost 5 bases and the J segment 3 bases; nucleotides outside the gene matches: 4. Germline loops: CDR1 SGHTA, CDR2 FQGTGA. CDR3 length: 14 amino acids. CDR3 nucleotide sequence: TGTGCCAGCAGCCCTCGGACAGGGGAAGAGACCCAGTACTTC. This encodes CASSPRTGEETQYF. The full variable domain, its missing parts supplied by reference TRBV7-3 and TRBJ2-5, is GAGVSQTPSNKVTEKGKYVELRCDPISGHTALYWYRQSLGQGPEFLIYFQGTGAADDSGLPNDRFFAVRPEGSVSTLKIQRTERGDSAVYLCASSPRTGEETQYFGPGTRLLVL.

The rearrangement joins TRBV29-1 to TRBJ2-3, with TRBD2 matching 12 bases. The CDR3 length is 14 residues. Germline trimming cut 6 bases from V and 4 bases from J; bases unmatched to any gene: 5. Germline CDR1 SQVTM, CDR2 ANQGSEA. The CDR3 reads CSVEGLAGPDTQYF. The DNA of the CDR3 is TGCAGCGTCGAGGGACTAGCGGGCCCAGATACGCAGTATTTT.

V usage is TRBV11-2 and J usage is TRBJ2-3; perhaps TRBD2 as D (6 bases). The CDR3 runs 15 residues. Trimming removed 5 bases from V and 0 bases from J, with 12 bases in between. Germline V gives CDR1 SGHAT, CDR2 FQNNGV. CDR3 sequence: CASSRDWTSTDTQYF. As DNA, the CDR3 is TGTGCCAGCAGCCGGGACTGGACTAGCACAGATACGCAGTATTTT.

V and J are TRBV6-4 and TRBJ2-7; 11 nucleotides match TRBD2. This CDR3 region has 19 residues. In germline, CDR1 is MRHNA, CDR2 SNTAGT. V gave up 0 bases and J gave up 3 bases; unmatched junction bases: 13. This CDR3 reads CASSDSGTSGPLIIYEQYF. The DNA of the CDR3 is TGTGCCAGCAGTGACTCTGGGACTAGCGGACCACTTATAATCTACGAGCAGTACTTC.

This chain links TRBV29-1 with TRBJ1-1; tentative D call: TRBD1 (5 bases). This CDR3 has 13 amino acids. Trimming removed 7 bases at V and 0 bases at J, with 12 bases between. Germline CDR1 is SQVTM and CDR2 is ANQGSEA. The CDR3 DNA is TGCAGCGCCCGGGGAGGGGTGAACACTGAAGCTTTCTTT. Protein: CSARGGVNTEAFF.